The sequence of this T cell receptor (beta chain) was determined in a study of regulatory T cells. Overall study findings and caveats: Unique productive TRB reads were about tenfold lower in patient Treg samples than controls. In CD3G deficiency, regulatory T cells had lower Shannon diversity than autologous conventional CD4+ and control regulatory cells. Skewed V and J usage and few unique V-J pairs marked patient repertoires, most in Tregs.

All CD3G-deficient patients showed autoimmunity, more severe in two. CD4+ cells were sorted into CD25-high CD127-low regulatory cells and CD25-low CD127-high conventional cells. The CDR3 sequence is 11 residues long. The V end lost 3 bases, the J end lost 9 bases, and 6 bases lay between the germline ends. Germline V CDR1 and CDR2: MDHEN, SYDVKM. With regard to this clone: The target antigen is unknown.

The primer mix had 52 TRBV and 13 TRBJ primers. Sequencing used immunoSEQ multiplex PCR; TCRdb keeps in-frame clones, though not all of them. This repertoire shows 3,200 or so clones, around 94% found once; its top ten account for 3.4%. Sequencing was done on a sample of CD4+ Tregs sorted from blood. V gene TRBV28 combines with J gene TRBJ2-1; D is ambiguous. The sequence derives from a person under 35 with CD3G deficiency. The DNA of the CDR3 is TGTGCCAGCAGTTTTTCATCTGAGCAGTTCTTC. This sequence encodes CASSFSSEQFF.